The T cell receptor beta chain under discussion was sequenced for a study of cytomegalovirus exposure and HLA in healthy donors. On the study more broadly: Earlier, approximately 190 million T cells were analyzed, and some 120 million unique TCR beta sequences were found among them.

The PCR employed 60 Vbeta primers together with 13 Jbeta primers. Repertoires were generated with immunoSEQ multiplex PCR, while TCRdb's copy carries only in-frame clones and drops some. Of 150,000 to 200,000 clones listed, almost 80% are singletons. Points from the study as a whole: Researchers counted roughly 150 TCR beta chains as cytomegalovirus-associated. What a later analysis showed was that several of the most significant clusters appeared linked to common viral pathogens.

Healthy people donating bone marrow made up the donors. Notes on this clone: The antigen remains unidentified.

Sequenced material: PBMCs. The clonotype comes from a man younger than 30 in good health and CMV-seropositive.

As DNA, the CDR3 is TGTGCCAGCAGTCTTGACAGACTCTCTGAAGCTTTCTTT. It specifies CASSLDRLSEAFF. This rearrangement joins TRBV6-1 to TRBJ1-1, with D perhaps TRBD1 (5 bases). CDR1 is MNHNS and CDR2 is SASEGT in the germline V gene. The ends were cut back, 5 bases at V and 6 bases at J, with 13 bases in the middle. The CDR3 sequence is 13 residues long.